Shown below are 10 T cell receptor beta chains from a single sample sequenced in a study of siplizumab effects on memory and regulatory T cells (dated by TCRdb to the late 2010s). Libraries came from the immunoSEQ multiplex PCR assay. TCRdb mirrors the immuneACCESS table, restricted to in-frame sequences. Some clones are absent from its copies; in checked studies, under half trace to an unresolved V gene, and the reason for the others is unknown. The sample table records more than 95,000 clones; about 92% of these occur just once. Of the sample, around 0.29% falls within the top ten clones. Sequencing input: CD4+ T cells sorted from blood. The receptors here all came from a human donor in good health.

The chain recombines TRBV7-2 with TRBJ2-7; D is possibly TRBD1 or TRBD2 (6 bases each). The CDR3 contains 13 residues. The germline CDR1 and CDR2 sequences are SGHTA and FQGNSA. The V gene lost 4 bases and the J gene lost 7 bases, with 14 bases spanning the gap. The CDR3 DNA sequence: TGTGCCAGCAGCTCAGGGGAGGTGGGGGAGCAGTACTTC. Amino acid sequence: CASSSGEVGEQYF. Full variable domain (outside the CDR3, taken from reference TRBV7-2 and TRBJ2-7): GAGVSQSPSNKVTEKGKDVELRCDPISGHTALYWYRQSLGQGLEFLIYFQGNSAPDKSGLPSDRFSAERTGGSVSTLTIQRTQQEDSAVYLCASSSGEVGEQYFGPGTRLTVT.

This chain links TRBV2 with TRBJ1-2, with 7 bases aligning to TRBD1. CDR3 length: 14 amino acids. Per germline, CDR1 SNHLY and CDR2 FYNNEI. J lost 4 bases, V lost 9 bases, and 11 bases had no gene match. In DNA, the CDR3 is TGTGCCAGTCACAGGGGAGCCCCGGGCTATGGCTACACCTTC. It specifies CASHRGAPGYGYTF.

The chain carries TRBV9 and TRBJ1-4; D unresolved. This CDR3 spans 12 amino acids. Trimming removed 3 bases at V and 7 bases at J, with 7 bases between. Looked up from germline, CDR1 is SGDLS and CDR2 is YYNGEE. The CDR3 nucleotides are TGTGCCAGCAGCGCCTTTGGTGAAAAACTGTTTTTT. This gives the protein CASSAFGEKLFF.

V gene TRBV2 combines with J gene TRBJ2-1, with 13 bases matching TRBD2. J lost 3 bases, V lost 7 bases, and 3 bases had no gene match. CDR3 length equals 15 residues. The germline V gene encodes CDR1 SNHLY and CDR2 FYNNEI. CDR3 nucleotide sequence: TGTGCCAGCACGGGACTAGCGGGGATCTACAATGAGCAGTTCTTC. Its protein product is CASTGLAGIYNEQFF.

The chain joins TRBV5-6 to TRBJ2-2, with D uncertain. Germline V gene lookup returns CDR1 SGHDT and CDR2 YYEEEE. Deletions cut 2 bases from V and 7 bases from J, with 12 bases between. The length of the CDR3 is 14 residues. Here the CDR3 reads CASSFLRVDGELFF. Here the CDR3 DNA reads TGTGCCAGCAGCTTTTTACGGGTGGACGGGGAGCTGTTTTTT.

The chain combines TRBV29-1 with TRBJ2-3; the D gene could be TRBD1 or TRBD2 (5 bases each). The CDR3 length is 12 residues. CDR1 SQVTM and CDR2 ANQGSEA come from the germline V gene. The V end was cut by 4 bases, the J end by 6 bases, with 11 bases between. The CDR3 loop reads CSVARDVDTQYF. DNA of the CDR3: TGCAGCGTTGCCAGGGACGTGGATACGCAGTATTTT.

The J gene is TRBJ2-4, the V gene TRBV5-4, with TRBD1 matching over 7 bases. The CDR3 extends over 18 amino acids. Germline V CDR1 and CDR2: SGHNT, YYREEE (reference sequence). V lost 4 bases to trimming and J lost 0 bases; unmatched junction nucleotides: 13. The CDR3 sequence: CASSLGPTGKLAKNIQYF. For the CDR3, the DNA is TGTGCCAGCAGCCTGGGGCCGACAGGGAAACTAGCCAAAAACATTCAGTACTTC. The variable domain in full, with the rest retrieved from reference TRBV5-4 and TRBJ2-4, is ETGVTQSPTHLIKTRGQQVTLRCSSQSGHNTVSWYQQALGQGPQFIFQYYREEENGRGNFPPRFSGLQFPNYSSELNVNALELDDSALYLCASSLGPTGKLAKNIQYFGAGTRLSVL.

The V and J genes are TRBV25-1 and TRBJ2-6; D uncertain. Trimming took 0 bases from V and 2 from J, leaving 8 bases between them. Germline-derived CDR1 and CDR2 are MGHDK and SYGVNS. The CDR3 has 16 amino acids. The CDR3 DNA reads as TGTGCCAGCAGTGAATATACCCGGACTGGGGCCAACGTCCTGACTTTC. Translation gives CASSEYTRTGANVLTF.

V is TRBV9 and J is TRBJ2-7; 9 bases fit TRBD2. V gave up 0 bases and J gave up 7 bases; unmatched junction bases: 5. CDR1 SGDLS and CDR2 YYNGEE come from the germline V gene. This CDR3 has 14 amino acids. In DNA form, the CDR3 reads TGTGCCAGCAGCGTAGAGGCGCGGGAGGGTGAGCAGTACTTC. Protein sequence: CASSVEAREGEQYF. The variable domain in full, completed from reference TRBV9 and TRBJ2-7, reads DSGVTQTPKHLITATGQRVTLRCSPRSGDLSVYWYQQSLDQGLQFLIQYYNGEERAKGNILERFSAQQFPDLHSELNLSSLELGDSALYFCASSVEAREGEQYFGPGTRLTVT.

This chain joins TRBV19 and TRBJ1-5; 9 nucleotides agree with TRBD1. CDR1 is LNHDA, CDR2 SQIVND, per germline (reference sequence). The CDR3 totals 16 residues. Germline trimming cut 5 bases from V and 1 base from J; bases unmatched to any gene: 6. This chain's CDR3 is CASSVQGARSNQPQHF. CDR3 nucleotide sequence: TGTGCCAGTAGTGTACAGGGGGCGCGGAGCAATCAGCCCCAGCATTTT.